Each of the 30 T cell receptor beta chains below was sequenced from the same sample in a study of CD8 T cells in Susac syndrome (dated by TCRdb to about 2019). The library was generated by the immunoSEQ multiplex PCR assay. RNA was extracted with the RNeasy kit and about 0.5 to 1 ug was reverse transcribed using random hexamers. Starting from the raw public reads, TCRdb applied fastp trimming at Q25, assembled clones with MiXCR and retained in-frame beta chains. Duplicate CDR3 protein sequences are folded into a single record with the most common DNA and genes. The table for this sample lists about 400,000 distinct CDR3 sequences; approximately 85% of them were counted only once. The ten largest clones take up around 0.12% of the sample. Sequencing input: CD8+ T cells from PBMCs. These receptors were obtained from a human donor with multiple sclerosis.

The J gene is TRBJ2-1, the V gene TRBV2; perhaps TRBD2 as D (5 bases). V was clipped by 8 bases and J by 3 bases, with 11 bases between them. The CDR3 runs to 13 residues. The germline CDR1 and CDR2 sequences are SNHLY and FYNNEI. CDR3 sequence reads: CASRRRIYNEQFF. Here the CDR3 DNA reads TGTGCCAGCCGAAGGAGGATCTACAATGAGCAGTTCTTC. Using reference TRBV2 and TRBJ2-1 for the parts outside the CDR3, the full variable domain is EPEVTQTPSHQVTQMGQEVILRCVPISNHLYFYWYRQILGQKVEFLVSFYNNEISEKSEIFDDQFSVERPDGSNFTLKIRSTKLEDSAMYFCASRRRIYNEQFFGPGTRLTVL.

The chain employs TRBV24-1 and TRBJ2-2; perhaps TRBD1 as D (6 bases). The V gene's germline CDR1 is KGHDR and CDR2 SFDVKD. V lost 5 bases and J lost 3, with 9 bases in between. The CDR3 has 14 residues. CDR3 loop: CATSAGADTGELFF. Here the CDR3 DNA reads TGTGCCACCAGTGCAGGGGCAGACACCGGGGAGCTGTTTTTT.

This clonotype appeared a single time. V and J are TRBV3-1 and TRBJ1-2, with D hard to call. The CDR3 covers 14 residues. Germline values: CDR1 LGHDT, CDR2 YNNKEL (reference sequence). Trimming shortened V by 0 bases and J by 1 base, and 6 bases separated the two germline ends. The CDR3 spells CASSQDRYNYGYTF. The CDR3 DNA reads as TGTGCCAGCAGCCAAGACAGATATAACTATGGCTACACCTTC.

The V call is TRBV7-2, the J call TRBJ2-1; 7 bases agree with TRBD2. Per germline, CDR1 SGHTA and CDR2 FQGNSA. This CDR3 has 16 residues. Trimming took 7 bases from V and 8 from J; bases not matched to a gene: 17. This chain's CDR3 is CASIPRVGGSWYEQFF. CDR3 DNA: TGTGCCAGCATCCCGAGGGTTGGCGGGAGCTGGTATGAGCAGTTCTTC.

Only a few counts were recorded for this clonotype. This rearrangement joins TRBV4-1 to TRBJ2-7, with 8 positions matching TRBD1. The CDR3 loop spans 15 amino acids. Trimming at V came to 3 bases and at J to 4 bases, leaving 8 bases not matched to a gene. The V gene's germline CDR1 is MGHRA and CDR2 YSYEKL. The CDR3 here is CASSQRTGISYEQYF. Written as DNA, the CDR3 is TGCGCCAGCAGCCAGAGGACAGGGATAAGTTACGAGCAGTACTTC.

This clonotype was counted only a few times. The genes are TRBV27 and TRBJ2-1; no clear D gene. Germline lookup yields CDR1 MNHEY and CDR2 SMNVEV (reference sequence). CDR3 length: 13 amino acids. V shed 0 bases and J shed 4 bases, with 4 bases lying between them. CDR3 in DNA: TGTGCCAGCAGTTTATCCATATACAATGAGCAGTTCTTC. Protein sequence: CASSLSIYNEQFF.

The J gene is TRBJ2-4, the V gene TRBV29-1, with D perhaps TRBD2 (6 bases). Germline values: CDR1 SQVTM, CDR2 ANQGSEA. The CDR3 runs 13 residues. V lost 7 bases to trimming and J lost 2 bases, with 12 bases between them. The CDR3 DNA is TGCAGCGCAAGACTAGATTCCAAAAACATTCAGTACTTC. As protein: CSARLDSKNIQYF.

The J gene is TRBJ2-7, the V gene TRBV7-9; maybe TRBD1 (5 bases). Germline V CDR1 and CDR2: SEHNR, FQNEAQ (reference sequence). The CDR3 extends over 14 amino acids. The V gene lost 5 bases and the J gene lost 5 bases, with 16 bases spanning the gap. DNA of the CDR3: TGTGCCAGCAGCCTCACCCCAGGGCGACACGAGCAGTACTTC. This codes for CASSLTPGRHEQYF.

The V gene is TRBV30, the J gene TRBJ2-7; no clear D. Germline assignment: CDR1 GTSNPN and CDR2 SVGIG (reference sequence). This CDR3 comprises 12 residues. V was trimmed by 1 base and J by 3 bases, leaving 7 bases between them. The CDR3 reads CAWSGRSYEQYF. The CDR3 coding sequence is TGTGCCTGGAGTGGAAGAAGCTACGAGCAGTACTTC.

The chain couples TRBV30 to TRBJ1-2; no reliable D call. CDR3 length: 12 amino acids. V dropped 3 bases and J dropped 7 bases, with 12 bases sitting between them. Germline loops: CDR1 GTSNPN, CDR2 SVGIG (reference sequence). The chain's CDR3 is CAWRTPEGGYTF. As DNA, the CDR3 is TGTGCCTGGAGAACCCCTGAGGGTGGCTACACCTTC. Variable domain in full (rest from reference TRBV30 and TRBJ1-2): SQTIHQWPATLVQPVGSPLSLECTVEGTSNPNLYWYRQAAGRGLQLLFYSVGIGQISSEVPQNLSASRPQDRQFILSSKKLLLSDSGFYLCAWRTPEGGYTFGSGTRLTVV.

On this clonotype itself: This CDR3 fails to terminate in the conserved phenylalanine or tryptophan, so it likely reflects a read error. CDR3 loop: CASSSDSDAVYEQYC. The CDR3 DNA is TGTGCCAGCAGTTCCGACAGTGATGCCGTCTACGAGCAGTACTGC. The chain employs TRBV28 and TRBJ2-7; TRBD1 might be the D (5 bases). Germline lookup yields CDR1 MDHEN and CDR2 SYDVKM. V was trimmed by 4 bases and J by 3 bases, leaving 16 bases between them. The CDR3 spans 15 residues.

The rearrangement links TRBV20-1 to TRBJ2-7; TRBD2 is a possible D gene (6 bases). Trimming shortened V by 3 bases and J by 4 bases, and 13 bases separated the two germline ends. CDR1 is DFQATT and CDR2 is SNEGSKA in the germline V gene (reference sequence). CDR3 length: 13 amino acids. Here the CDR3 reads CSASGEESYEQYF. In DNA, the CDR3 is TGCAGTGCTAGCGGGGAGGAGTCTTACGAGCAGTACTTC.

About this clonotype: One end of the junction varies from germline; a read error may be responsible. The chain uses TRBV12-3 or TRBV12-4 and TRBJ2-7; TRBD1 is a possible D gene (7 bases). This CDR3 is built from 14 residues. CDR3 region: CANSPHRGGYEQYF. CDR3 nucleotides: TGTGCCAACAGTCCCCACAGGGGAGGATACGAGCAGTACTTC.

The chain recombines TRBV11-2 with TRBJ2-3; the D is unclear. V was trimmed by 1 base and J by 2 bases, leaving 4 bases between them. Germline lookup yields CDR1 SGHAT and CDR2 FQNNGV. CDR3 size: 13 residues. Here the CDR3 reads CASSLGLTDTQYF. CDR3 DNA: TGTGCCAGCAGCTTAGGCCTCACAGATACGCAGTATTTT.

The chain couples TRBV29-1 to TRBJ2-7, with 7 bases fitting TRBD1. Germline values: CDR1 SQVTM, CDR2 ANQGSEA. Trimming cost V 4 bases and J 2 bases; bases outside gene matches: 11. This CDR3 spans 15 amino acids. The CDR3 DNA follows: TGCAGCGTTGTTTTATATAAGGGGGCCACCTACGAGCAGTACTTC. As protein: CSVVLYKGATYEQYF.

The chain couples TRBV7-9 to TRBJ2-1; the D is unclear. CDR1 and CDR2 (germline): SEHNR, FQNEAQ (reference sequence). V was pared by 5 bases and J by 6 bases, with 8 bases between. This CDR3 region has 12 residues. The CDR3 bases are TGTGCCAGCAGCCACGACTCCAATGAGCAGTTCTTC. It translates to CASSHDSNEQFF.

This clonotype appeared once. V usage is TRBV11-2 and J usage is TRBJ2-2, with a weak D call TRBD2 (5 bases). The CDR3 totals 16 residues. The V gene lost 4 bases and the J gene lost 1 base, with 13 bases spanning the gap. Per the germline V gene, CDR1 is SGHAT and CDR2 is FQNNGV. CDR3 sequence: CASSSPTGMNTGELFF. CDR3 DNA sequence: TGTGCCAGCAGCTCCCCGACGGGGATGAACACCGGGGAGCTGTTTTTT.

The genes are TRBV28 and TRBJ2-7, with 8 bases aligning to TRBD2. Per the germline V gene, CDR1 is MDHEN and CDR2 is SYDVKM. The CDR3 runs to 17 residues. V lost 5 bases to trimming and J lost 4 bases; unmatched junction nucleotides: 16. CDR3 bases: TGTGCCAGCAGTCTACCGACTTGGACTAGCAGCGGGTACGAGCAGTACTTC. It encodes CASSLPTWTSSGYEQYF. The full variable domain, completed using reference TRBV28 and TRBJ2-7, is DVKVTQSSRYLVKRTGEKVFLECVQDMDHENMFWYRQDPGLGLRLIYFSYDVKMKEKGDIPEGYSVSREKKERFSLILESASTNQTSMYLCASSLPTWTSSGYEQYFGPGTRLTVT.

The rearrangement joins TRBV19 to TRBJ2-7, with a tentative D call TRBD1 (5 bases). The CDR3 consists of 15 residues. The germline V gene encodes CDR1 LNHDA and CDR2 SQIVND (reference sequence). Trimming stripped 6 bases from V and 3 bases from J, with 18 bases between. The CDR3 bases are TGTGCCAGTAGGCCGACGGGTGGACACTACTACGAGCAGTACTTC. It is translated as CASRPTGGHYYEQYF.

This rearrangement joins TRBV27 to TRBJ1-1; D possibly corresponds to TRBD1 (5 bases). Trimming removed 7 bases at V and 4 bases at J, with 13 bases between. CDR1 MNHEY and CDR2 SMNVEV come from the germline V gene (reference sequence). This CDR3 contains 13 residues. The DNA of the CDR3 is TGTGCCAGCACCGCTGGGGGGGTCACTGAAGCTTTCTTT. It encodes CASTAGGVTEAFF.

This clonotype has just one count. The J gene is TRBJ1-6, the V gene TRBV27; unclear D gene. V lost 3 bases and J lost 9, with 15 bases in between. Per germline, CDR1 MNHEY and CDR2 SMNVEV (reference sequence). The CDR3 consists of 15 residues. As DNA, the CDR3 is TGTGCCAGCAGTTTTCTTCCAGTAGGCAGTTCACCCCTCCACTTT. Protein product: CASSFLPVGSSPLHF.

The chain employs TRBV30 and TRBJ1-2; D gene unclear. CDR1 and CDR2 (germline): GTSNPN, SVGIG (reference sequence). The CDR3 contains 12 residues. Deletions cut 0 bases from V and 8 bases from J, with 10 bases between. CDR3 coding DNA: TGTGCCTGGAGTGTACAACATACCGGCTACACCTTC. It translates to CAWSVQHTGYTF. Full variable domain (missing parts from reference TRBV30 and TRBJ1-2): SQTIHQWPATLVQPVGSPLSLECTVEGTSNPNLYWYRQAAGRGLQLLFYSVGIGQISSEVPQNLSASRPQDRQFILSSKKLLLSDSGFYLCAWSVQHTGYTFGSGTRLTVV.

CDR3 nucleotides: TGTGCCAGCAGCTGGCAGGGGAACACTGAAGCTTTCTTT. Amino acids: CASSWQGNTEAFF. J is TRBJ1-1 and V is TRBV12-3 or TRBV12-4, with D perhaps matching TRBD1 (5 bases). Trimming shortened V by 6 bases and J by 1 base, and 9 bases separated the two germline ends. The CDR3 covers 13 residues.

V usage is TRBV29-1 and J usage is TRBJ2-7; 7 bases are a match to TRBD1. The germline CDR1 and CDR2 sequences are SQVTM and ANQGSEA. The CDR3 contains 15 residues. V lost 3 bases to trimming and J lost 0 bases; unmatched junction nucleotides: 8. CDR3 sequence reads: CSVEVGGRSSYEQYF. DNA for the CDR3: TGCAGCGTTGAGGTAGGGGGCCGAAGCTCCTACGAGCAGTACTTC.

The chain has TRBV14 and TRBJ2-7; D gene unclear. Germline V gene sequence: CDR1 SGHDN, CDR2 FVKESK. This CDR3 is built from 13 residues. Trimming removed 2 bases from V and 4 bases from J, with 9 bases in between. CDR3 in DNA: TGTGCCAGCAGCCAACCGACGGATTACGAGCAGTACTTC. It translates to CASSQPTDYEQYF.

The CDR3 region has the DNA TGTGCCAGCCTGAGAATGACTGAAGCTTTCTTT. The encoded protein is CASLRMTEAFF. J is TRBJ1-1 and V is TRBV19; D not certain. The CDR3 spans 11 residues. Trimming stripped 9 bases from V and 5 bases from J, with 10 bases between. CDR1 LNHDA and CDR2 SQIVND come from the germline V gene (reference sequence).

Here the CDR3 reads CAWEDRDHIYEQYF. For the CDR3, the DNA is TGTGCCTGGGAAGACAGGGATCACATCTACGAGCAGTACTTC. The J gene is TRBJ2-7, the V gene TRBV30; TRBD1 matches at 7 bases. The germline gives CDR1 GTSNPN, CDR2 SVGIG (reference sequence). The J segment lost 3 bases and the V segment lost 5 bases, leaving 10 bases of the junction unmatched. The CDR3 is 14 amino acids.

The rearrangement links TRBV6-1 to TRBJ1-1; D is uncertain. Per germline, CDR1 MNHNS and CDR2 SASEGT. The CDR3 runs 13 residues. Deletions cut 10 bases from V and 3 bases from J, with 15 bases between. CDR3 sequence (DNA): TGTGCCACCGATTTAATTGCGGACACTGAAGCTTTCTTT. Translation gives CATDLIADTEAFF.

The genes are TRBV7-9 and TRBJ2-7; D may be TRBD1 or TRBD2 (6 bases each). The V end lost 7 bases, the J end lost 5 bases, and 18 bases lay between the germline ends. Germline-derived CDR1 and CDR2 are SEHNR and FQNEAQ (reference sequence). This CDR3 has 14 residues. The CDR3 DNA sequence: TGTGCCAGCACTATAGGGGGAGGTCCAAACGAGCAGTACTTC. Translation gives CASTIGGGPNEQYF.

The chain employs TRBV27 and TRBJ2-1, with 7 nucleotides matching TRBD2. This CDR3 region has 13 residues. J gave up 7 bases and V 4 bases, and 4 bases lay outside the gene matches. Looked up from germline, CDR1 is MNHEY and CDR2 is SMNVEV (reference sequence). The CDR3 DNA is TGTGCCAGCAGTTCTTTGCGGGGGAATGAGCAGTTCTTC. It specifies CASSSLRGNEQFF.